This T cell receptor beta chain was retrieved from a study of T cells after yellow fever vaccination. For the study at large: When fractions had low cell numbers, they were prepared with SMART-Seq v4 Ultra Low Input.

The V segment lost 5 bases and the J segment 4 bases; nucleotides outside the gene matches: 6. The germline V gene encodes CDR1 SNHLY and CDR2 FYNNEI. This CDR3 is 16 amino acids long. The TCR cDNA carried a universal primer site and UMIs from 5'RACE template switching. TCRdb reanalysed the 5' RACE reads using MiXCR and keeps one entry per CDR3 protein. Of some 250,000 distinct CDR3 sequences in the sample, about 3.7% were seen once. Findings of the study overall: After the booster, approximately 95% of CD4 and 88% of CD8 primary-response clones were re-detected.

Regarding this clonotype: Its antigen is not known.

The sequence derives from a young man who received the YFV17D yellow fever vaccine. Sample: PBMCs, taken 15 days after the yellow fever booster vaccination. The chain links TRBV2 to TRBJ1-5, with TRBD1 identical over 12 bases. The CDR3 here is CASSWDRGRPNQPQHF. The CDR3 nucleotides are TGTGCCAGCAGTTGGGACAGGGGGCGACCAAATCAGCCCCAGCATTTT.